This TCR beta chain was recovered during a study of blood T cell repertoires in COVID-19. Profiling relied on immunoSEQ multiplex PCR, and the TCRdb table lists in-frame clones only, not all of them. The table shows about 190,000 clones, with around four fifths occurring only once. This CDR3 contains 12 residues. Germline values: CDR1 SGHAT, CDR2 FQNNGV. Deletions cut 5 bases from V and 4 bases from J, with 8 bases between. The source material was peripheral blood. V gene TRBV11-2 combines with J gene TRBJ1-1; possible D gene TRBD1, 6 bases. This sequence was found in a human donor in a cohort sampled during active COVID-19. CDR3 coding DNA: TGTGCCAGCAGCCCCAGGGGCACTGAAGCTTTCTTT. Translating it yields CASSPRGTEAFF.